The 23 T cell receptor beta chains below were found in one sample sequenced in a study of shared clonotypes between healthy human individuals. This table comes from immunoSEQ multiplex PCR, and its TCRdb copy is limited to in-frame clones, with some not included. The sample has fewer than 2.5 million clones, over 85% seen once. The sample taken for sequencing was naive CD4+ T cells from PBMCs. Subset of the sample: CD45RA+ positively selected. These receptors all stem from a man between 18 and 29 years old in good health. Some clones in this sample may be carry-over from other donors' samples.

The genes are TRBV10-2 and TRBJ2-1, with TRBD2 as a possible D gene (7 bases). The CDR3 contains 16 residues. The germline V and J ends were trimmed by 4 bases and 2 bases, with 15 bases remaining between them. The germline V gene has CDR1 WSHSY and CDR2 SAAADI. The CDR3 coding sequence is TGCGCCAGCAGTGGGGGAAAGGGGGGGACCTACAATGAGCAGTTCTTC. Amino acid sequence: CASSGGKGGTYNEQFF.

This chain joins TRBV5-1 and TRBJ1-4; D unresolved. From germline, CDR1 is SGHRS and CDR2 YFSETQ. The CDR3 totals 17 residues. Trimming removed 0 bases at V and 7 bases at J, with 19 bases between. The DNA of the CDR3 is TGCGCCAGCAGCTTGGCCGCCGCGGGTGCCCCCGGTGAAAAACTGTTTTTT. Translating gives CASSLAAAGAPGEKLFF. The full variable domain, with the rest looked up from reference TRBV5-1 and TRBJ1-4, is KAGVTQTPRYLIKTRGQQVTLSCSPISGHRSVSWYQQTPGQGLQFLFEYFSETQRNKGNFPGRFSGRQFSNSRSEMNVSTLELGDSALYLCASSLAAAGAPGEKLFFGSGTQLSVL.

The gene calls are TRBV30 and TRBJ1-6; the match to TRBD1 covers 7 bases. Germline lookup yields CDR1 GTSNPN and CDR2 SVGIG (reference sequence). J gave up 0 bases and V 2 bases, and 4 bases lay outside the gene matches. This CDR3 has 16 residues. Here the CDR3 DNA reads TGTGCCTGGAGTACAGGGGCGAGCTCCTATAATTCACCCCTCCACTTT. Residues: CAWSTGASSYNSPLHF.

The chain joins TRBV18 to TRBJ1-5; tentative D call: TRBD1 (6 bases). Germline lookup yields CDR1 KGHSH and CDR2 LQKENI. V was trimmed by 6 bases and J by 5 bases, leaving 17 bases between them. The CDR3 runs to 15 residues. The CDR3 region is CASSQQGFGYQPQHF. CDR3 nucleotides: TGTGCCAGCTCCCAACAGGGCTTTGGGTATCAGCCCCAGCATTTT.

V gene TRBV5-4 combines with J gene TRBJ2-2; D remains ambiguous. V shed 1 base and J shed 5 bases, with 6 bases lying between them. CDR3 length: 13 amino acids. Germline V gives CDR1 SGHNT, CDR2 YYREEE (reference sequence). CDR3 DNA: TGTGCCAGCAGCTTGAGCAGAACCGGGGAGCTGTTTTTT. Protein: CASSLSRTGELFF.

The genes are TRBV10-3 and TRBJ2-3; the match to TRBD2 covers 10 bases. From germline, CDR1 is ENHRY and CDR2 SYGVKD. J gave up 1 base and V 10 bases, and 8 bases lay outside the gene matches. The CDR3 totals 15 residues. The CDR3 spells CATAFGTSGTDTQYF. The CDR3 bases are TGTGCCACCGCGTTCGGGACTAGCGGCACAGATACGCAGTATTTT.

The chain links TRBV5-6 to TRBJ1-5; TRBD1 might be the D (5 bases). V was clipped by 1 base and J by 2 bases, with 13 bases between them. CDR3 length equals 16 residues. CDR1 SGHDT and CDR2 YYEEEE come from the germline V gene. The CDR3 nucleotides are TGTGCCAGCAGCTTGTTTTCCGGGGCTCGCAATCAGCCCCAGCATTTT. Its protein product is CASSLFSGARNQPQHF.

This chain links TRBV7-2 with TRBJ1-2; TRBD1 might be the D (6 bases). The germline V and J ends were trimmed by 5 bases and 2 bases, with 12 bases remaining between them. The CDR3 runs 14 residues. Germline V CDR1 and CDR2: SGHTA, FQGNSA. The CDR3 is CASSRQGSNYGYTF. Written as DNA, the CDR3 is TGTGCCAGCAGCCGCCAGGGGAGCAACTATGGCTACACCTTC. The full variable domain, with the rest looked up from reference TRBV7-2 and TRBJ1-2, is GAGVSQSPSNKVTEKGKDVELRCDPISGHTALYWYRQSLGQGLEFLIYFQGNSAPDKSGLPSDRFSAERTGGSVSTLTIQRTQQEDSAVYLCASSRQGSNYGYTFGSGTRLTVV.

Here the CDR3 reads CASSLAESTIYF. CDR3 DNA sequence: TGTGCCAGCAGTTTAGCTGAGTCCACCATATATTTT. The V gene is TRBV28, the J gene TRBJ1-3; D remains unclear. The germline gives CDR1 MDHEN, CDR2 SYDVKM. This CDR3 contains 12 residues. V shed 2 bases and J shed 9 bases, with 8 bases lying between them.

The V gene is TRBV5-1, the J gene TRBJ2-5, with D possibly TRBD2 on 5 matching bases. V lost 4 bases, J lost 5 bases, and 15 bases lay in between. CDR1 is SGHRS and CDR2 is YFSETQ in the germline V gene. This CDR3 spans 14 amino acids. DNA of the CDR3: TGCGCCAGCAGCCCCATGGAGGTGAAGGAGACCCAGTACTTC. It yields the protein CASSPMEVKETQYF.

The chain joins TRBV28 to TRBJ2-3, with a weak D call TRBD2 (5 bases). Germline V CDR1 and CDR2: MDHEN, SYDVKM. The CDR3 is made up of 14 amino acids. V shed 3 bases and J shed 4 bases, with 11 bases lying between them. The CDR3 DNA sequence: TGTGCCAGCAGTTTTGGGAGATCCTCAGATACGCAGTATTTT. Translated, it gives CASSFGRSSDTQYF.

The V gene is TRBV7-9, the J gene TRBJ1-2; 7 positions agree with TRBD1. Per germline, CDR1 SEHNR and CDR2 FQNEAQ (reference sequence). Losses at the gene ends were 5 bases for V and 0 bases for J; bases not matched to a gene: 9. CDR3 length: 16 amino acids. In DNA form, the CDR3 reads TGTGCCAGCAGCAAGGGACAGCAAGCCCCTAACTATGGCTACACCTTC. This encodes CASSKGQQAPNYGYTF. The whole variable domain, filled in from reference TRBV7-9 and TRBJ1-2, reads DTGVSQNPRHKITKRGQNVTFRCDPISEHNRLYWYRQTLGQGPEFLTYFQNEAQLEKSRLLSDRFSAERPKGSFSTLEIQRTEQGDSAMYLCASSKGQQAPNYGYTFGSGTRLTVV.

The chain recombines TRBV21-1 with TRBJ2-7; the table calls TRBD1, which could not be checked here. TRBV21-1 is a listed pseudogene. The CDR3 consists of 12 residues. CDR3 sequence: CASRDSSYEQYF. The CDR3 bases are TGTGCCAGTCGGGACAGCTCCTACGAGCAGTACTTC.

This rearrangement joins TRBV18 to TRBJ2-3; TRBD2 matches at 12 bases. Germline CDR1 KGHSH, CDR2 LQKENI. The junction had 9 bases not matched to a gene; V was cut back by 7 bases and J by 4 bases. CDR3 length: 16 residues. The CDR3 region has the DNA TGTGCCAGCTTATCCGGGACTAGCGGGCGCGCAGATACGCAGTATTTT. It yields the protein CASLSGTSGRADTQYF.

This chain joins TRBV19 and TRBJ1-6; D perhaps matches TRBD1 (5 bases). Germline V CDR1 and CDR2: LNHDA, SQIVND (reference sequence). This CDR3 contains 15 residues. V lost 5 bases and J 6 bases, leaving 14 bases between the germline ends. CDR3 bases: TGTGCCAGTAGTCGAGGGGCCGGGACTAATTCACCCCTCCACTTT. Its protein is CASSRGAGTNSPLHF.

The table lists this clone with a count of one. V is TRBV7-8 and J is TRBJ2-1, with 7 bases lining up with TRBD2. Germline V gives CDR1 SGHVS, CDR2 FQNEAQ. V gave up 1 base and J gave up 2 bases; unmatched junction bases: 2. The CDR3 length is 15 residues. The CDR3 sequence is CASSLGGGTYNEQFF. The CDR3 DNA sequence: TGTGCCAGCAGCTTAGGGGGGGGTACCTACAATGAGCAGTTCTTC.

The chain couples TRBV9 to TRBJ2-2; TRBD2 matches 8 bases. The CDR3 runs to 18 residues. The V gene's germline CDR1 is SGDLS and CDR2 YYNGEE. Trimming at V came to 0 bases and at J to 5 bases, leaving 12 bases not matched to a gene. CDR3 sequence (DNA): TGTGCCAGCAGCGTAGATCCCCACCGGGGGGGGGATACCGGGGAGCTGTTTTTT. Protein sequence: CASSVDPHRGGDTGELFF.

The genes are TRBV4-1 and TRBJ2-7; 8 bases agree with TRBD2. The germline gives CDR1 MGHRA, CDR2 YSYEKL. The CDR3 is 17 amino acids. V shed 1 base and J 0 bases; nucleotides not matched to a gene: 8. The CDR3, as DNA: TGCGCCAGCAGCCAAGCACCGGTAGCGGGACGCTCCTACGAGCAGTACTTC. Its translation is CASSQAPVAGRSYEQYF.

The genes are TRBV6-5 and TRBJ1-5; no firm D call. The germline V and J ends were trimmed by 8 bases and 1 base, with 12 bases remaining between them. The CDR3 is made up of 14 amino acids. Germline CDR1 and CDR2: MNHEY and SVGAGI. DNA for the CDR3: TGTGCCAGCGGCATGACGGACAGCAATCAGCCCCAGCATTTT. Translating gives CASGMTDSNQPQHF.

This chain joins TRBV2 and TRBJ2-7; possibly TRBD1 for D (6 bases). The germline V gene encodes CDR1 SNHLY and CDR2 FYNNEI. This CDR3 is built from 13 residues. Trimming took off 9 bases at V and 0 bases at J, with 12 bases between the two ends. DNA for the CDR3: TGTGCCAGAAGGACAGAACTCTCCTACGAGCAGTACTTC. Its protein is CARRTELSYEQYF. Filled out from reference TRBV2 and TRBJ2-7, the complete variable domain reads EPEVTQTPSHQVTQMGQEVILRCVPISNHLYFYWYRQILGQKVEFLVSFYNNEISEKSEIFDDQFSVERPDGSNFTLKIRSTKLEDSAMYFCARRTELSYEQYFGPGTRLTVT.

Worth noting for this clone: The same CDR3 arises from other DNA sequences in this sample as well. The gene calls are TRBV2 and TRBJ1-2; D not certain. Germline V gives CDR1 SNHLY, CDR2 FYNNEI. The V end was cut by 1 base, the J end by 5 bases, with 5 bases between. The CDR3 extends over 12 amino acids. The CDR3 nucleotides are TGTGCCAGCAGTGAAGAAGTTTATGGCTACACCTTC. This sequence encodes CASSEEVYGYTF.

Written as DNA, the CDR3 is TGTGCCAGCAGCCCTAACGCCCCCGATTCTTTCCAGCCTGAAGCTTTCTTT. Residues: CASSPNAPDSFQPEAFF. The chain joins TRBV7-9 to TRBJ1-1, with D hard to call. Trimming left V 5 bases short and J 6 bases short, with 25 bases between. Germline V gene sequence: CDR1 SEHNR, CDR2 FQNEAQ (reference sequence). CDR3 length: 17 residues.

The V call is TRBV7-2, the J call TRBJ2-5; possible D gene TRBD2, 5 bases. The CDR3 contains 13 residues. Germline CDR1 reads SGHTA; CDR2 reads FQGNSA. Deletions cut 7 bases from V and 7 bases from J, with 16 bases between. The CDR3 spells CASTPEAPGTQYF. CDR3 sequence (DNA): TGTGCCAGCACGCCGGAGGCCCCGGGGACCCAGTACTTC.